This T cell receptor beta chain originates from a study of CD8 T cells in Susac syndrome. Random hexamers were used to reverse transcribe an amount of about 0.45 to 1 ug RNA. TCRdb called the immunoSEQ multiplex PCR reads again in MiXCR, with one record for every CDR3 protein. The sample has some 180,000 distinct CDR3 sequences, roughly 92% seen once. The ends were cut back, 7 bases at V and 6 bases at J, with 10 bases in the middle. CDR1 is LNHDA and CDR2 is SQIVND in the germline V gene (reference sequence). The CDR3 runs 13 residues. Both CD4+ and CD8+ T cells were negatively isolated, and TEMRA cells underwent FACS enrichment.

This clonotype originated in a human donor in good health. The chain carries TRBV19 and TRBJ1-6; D perhaps matches TRBD1 (6 bases). The sample taken for sequencing was CD4+ T cells from PBMCs. CDR3 nucleotides: TGTGCCAGTAAGGACAGAAGTAATTCACCCCTCCACTTT. Its protein is CASKDRSNSPLHF.